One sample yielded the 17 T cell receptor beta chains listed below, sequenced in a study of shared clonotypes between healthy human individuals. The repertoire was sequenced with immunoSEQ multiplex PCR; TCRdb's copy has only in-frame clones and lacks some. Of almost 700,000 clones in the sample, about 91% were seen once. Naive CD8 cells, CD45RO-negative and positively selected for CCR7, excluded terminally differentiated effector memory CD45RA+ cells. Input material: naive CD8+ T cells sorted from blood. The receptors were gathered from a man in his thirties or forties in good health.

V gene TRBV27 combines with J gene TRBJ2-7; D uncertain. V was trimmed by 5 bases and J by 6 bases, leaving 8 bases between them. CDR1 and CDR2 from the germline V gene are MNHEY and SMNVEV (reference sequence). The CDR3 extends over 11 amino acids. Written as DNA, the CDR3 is TGTGCCAGCAGTATGGGAAGCGAGCAGTACTTC. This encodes CASSMGSEQYF.

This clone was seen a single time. The CDR3 region is CASSMVGFTGELFF. The CDR3 bases are TGTGCCAGTAGTATGGTTGGCTTCACCGGGGAGCTGTTTTTT. The chain carries TRBV19 and TRBJ2-2; D gene ambiguous. The length of the CDR3 is 14 residues. V shed 3 bases and J shed 4 bases, with 9 bases lying between them. In germline, CDR1 is LNHDA, CDR2 SQIVND (reference sequence).

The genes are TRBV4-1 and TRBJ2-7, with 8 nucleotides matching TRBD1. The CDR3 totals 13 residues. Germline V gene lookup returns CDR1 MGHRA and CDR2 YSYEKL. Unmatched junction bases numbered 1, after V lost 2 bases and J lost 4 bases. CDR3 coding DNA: TGCGCCAGCAGCCAATGGACAGGGTACGAGCAGTACTTC. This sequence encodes CASSQWTGYEQYF.

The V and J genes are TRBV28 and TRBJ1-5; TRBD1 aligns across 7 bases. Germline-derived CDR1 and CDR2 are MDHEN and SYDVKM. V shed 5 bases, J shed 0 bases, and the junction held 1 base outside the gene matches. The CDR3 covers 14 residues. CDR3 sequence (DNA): TGTGCCAGCAGTGGGGACAGTAGCAATCAGCCCCAGCATTTT. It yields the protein CASSGDSSNQPQHF.

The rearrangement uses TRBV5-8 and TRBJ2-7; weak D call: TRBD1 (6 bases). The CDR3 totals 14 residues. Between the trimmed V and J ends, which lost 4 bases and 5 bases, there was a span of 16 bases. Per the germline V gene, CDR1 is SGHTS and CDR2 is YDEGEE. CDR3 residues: CASSQLTGFDEQYF. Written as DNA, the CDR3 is TGTGCCAGCAGCCAACTGACAGGCTTCGACGAGCAGTACTTC.

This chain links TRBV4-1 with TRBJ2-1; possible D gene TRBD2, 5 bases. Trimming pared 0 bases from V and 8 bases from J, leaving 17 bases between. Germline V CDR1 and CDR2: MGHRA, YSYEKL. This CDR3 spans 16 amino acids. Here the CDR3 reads CASSQDGWETGYEQFF. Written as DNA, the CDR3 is TGCGCCAGCAGCCAAGATGGGTGGGAGACGGGATATGAGCAGTTCTTC.

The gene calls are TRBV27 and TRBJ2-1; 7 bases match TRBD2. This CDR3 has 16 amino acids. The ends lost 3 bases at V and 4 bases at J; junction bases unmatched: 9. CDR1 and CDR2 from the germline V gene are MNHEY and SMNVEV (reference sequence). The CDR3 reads CASSFIGEGVYNEQFF. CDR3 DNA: TGTGCCAGCAGTTTTATCGGGGAGGGCGTTTACAATGAGCAGTTCTTC.

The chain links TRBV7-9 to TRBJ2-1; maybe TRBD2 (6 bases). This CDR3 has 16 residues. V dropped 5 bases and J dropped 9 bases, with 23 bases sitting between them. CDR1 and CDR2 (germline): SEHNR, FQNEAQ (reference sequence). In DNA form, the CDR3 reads TGTGCCAGCAGCCCTCAAGCGGGTCCTCGGGCGGGTGAGCAGTTCTTC. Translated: CASSPQAGPRAGEQFF. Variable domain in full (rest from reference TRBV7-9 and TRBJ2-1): DTGVSQNPRHKITKRGQNVTFRCDPISEHNRLYWYRQTLGQGPEFLTYFQNEAQLEKSRLLSDRFSAERPKGSFSTLEIQRTEQGDSAMYLCASSPQAGPRAGEQFFGPGTRLTVL.

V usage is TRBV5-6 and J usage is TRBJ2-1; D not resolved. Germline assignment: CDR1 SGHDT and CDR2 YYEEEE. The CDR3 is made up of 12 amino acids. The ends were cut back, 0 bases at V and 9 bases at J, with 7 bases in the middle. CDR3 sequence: CASSLGSTEQFF. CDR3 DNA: TGTGCCAGCAGCTTGGGTAGCACTGAGCAGTTCTTC.

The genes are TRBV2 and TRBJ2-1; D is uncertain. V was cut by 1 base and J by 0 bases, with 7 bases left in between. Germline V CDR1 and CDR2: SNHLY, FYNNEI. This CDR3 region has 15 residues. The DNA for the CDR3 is TGTGCCAGCAGTGAAGGGCGGTTCTCCTACAATGAGCAGTTCTTC. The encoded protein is CASSEGRFSYNEQFF.

The chain's CDR3 is CASSPGVGDTQYF. Written as DNA, the CDR3 is TGTGCCAGCAGCCCAGGGGTTGGAGATACGCAGTATTTT. The chain couples TRBV7-9 to TRBJ2-3; D perhaps matches TRBD1 (6 bases). V was pared by 5 bases and J by 5 bases, with 11 bases between. This CDR3 has 13 amino acids. Germline CDR1 is SEHNR and CDR2 is FQNEAQ (reference sequence).

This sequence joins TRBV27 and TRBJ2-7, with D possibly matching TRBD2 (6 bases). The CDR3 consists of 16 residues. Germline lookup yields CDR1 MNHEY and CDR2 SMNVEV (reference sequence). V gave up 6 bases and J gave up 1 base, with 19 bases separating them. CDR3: CASRPSPGLASYEQYF. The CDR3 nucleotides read TGTGCCAGCAGACCCTCGCCGGGACTCGCGTCCTACGAGCAGTACTTC.

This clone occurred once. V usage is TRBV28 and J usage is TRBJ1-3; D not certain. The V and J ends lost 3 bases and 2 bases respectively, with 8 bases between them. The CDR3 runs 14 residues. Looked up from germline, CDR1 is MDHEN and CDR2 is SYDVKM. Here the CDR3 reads CASSFPSAGNTIYF. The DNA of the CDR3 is TGTGCCAGCAGTTTTCCCAGTGCTGGAAACACCATATATTTT.

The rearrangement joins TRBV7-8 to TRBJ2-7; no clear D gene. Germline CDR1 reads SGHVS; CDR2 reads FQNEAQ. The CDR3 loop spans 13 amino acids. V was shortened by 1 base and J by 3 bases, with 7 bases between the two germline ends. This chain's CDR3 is CASSLGPVYEQYF. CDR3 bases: TGTGCCAGCAGCTTAGGGCCAGTCTACGAGCAGTACTTC.

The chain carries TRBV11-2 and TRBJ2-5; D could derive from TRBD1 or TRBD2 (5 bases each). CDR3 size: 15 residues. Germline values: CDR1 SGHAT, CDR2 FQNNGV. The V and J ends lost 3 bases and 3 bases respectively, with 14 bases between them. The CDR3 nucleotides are TGTGCCAGCAGCTTTACTGGGGGAAAGGAAGAGACCCAGTACTTC. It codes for CASSFTGGKEETQYF.

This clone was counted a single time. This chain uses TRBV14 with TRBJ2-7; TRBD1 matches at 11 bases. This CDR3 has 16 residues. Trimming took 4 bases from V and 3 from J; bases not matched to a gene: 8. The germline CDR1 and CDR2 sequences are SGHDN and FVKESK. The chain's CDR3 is CASSPLGQGANYEQYF. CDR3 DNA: TGTGCCAGCAGCCCCCTTGGACAGGGGGCCAACTACGAGCAGTACTTC.

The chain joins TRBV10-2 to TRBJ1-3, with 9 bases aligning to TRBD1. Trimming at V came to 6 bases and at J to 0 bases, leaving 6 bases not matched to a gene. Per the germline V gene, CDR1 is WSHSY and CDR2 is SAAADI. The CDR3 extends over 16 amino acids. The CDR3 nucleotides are TGCGCCAGCAGGGGGGACAGGGAACTCTCTGGAAACACCATATATTTT. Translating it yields CASRGDRELSGNTIYF.